Following are 13 T cell receptor beta chains from one sample sequenced in a study of control samples from healthy donors and cancer patients. The assay was immunoSEQ multiplex PCR, and TCRdb's table has in-frame clones only and misses some. The repertoire has more than 95,000 clones, over 75% of them found once; the top ten carry about 2.7%. Material: blood. All receptors come from a man between 60 and 75 years old in good health.

This sequence joins TRBV4-2 and TRBJ1-1; D gene ambiguous. V lost 4 bases and J 1 base, leaving 16 bases between the germline ends. The CDR3 extends over 16 amino acids. Germline-derived CDR1 and CDR2 are LGHNA and YNFKEQ. CDR3 region: CASSPRVSGKNTEAFF. Here the CDR3 DNA reads TGTGCCAGCAGCCCCCGTGTGAGTGGCAAGAACACTGAAGCTTTCTTT.

The V gene is TRBV9, the J gene TRBJ2-1; the match to TRBD1 covers 8 bases. There are 16 residues in the CDR3. Germline assignment: CDR1 SGDLS and CDR2 YYNGEE. V was pared by 3 bases and J by 0 bases, with 5 bases of the junction left unmatched. The CDR3: CASSATGGSSYNEQFF. CDR3 in DNA: TGTGCCAGCAGCGCCACAGGGGGGAGCTCCTACAATGAGCAGTTCTTC.

The V call is TRBV6-5, the J call TRBJ1-6; TRBD1 aligns across 8 bases. V shed 6 bases, J shed 5 bases, and the junction held 3 bases outside the gene matches. CDR3 size: 14 residues. CDR1 MNHEY and CDR2 SVGAGI come from the germline V gene. The CDR3 DNA sequence: TGTGCCAGCAGAACAGGGGGGCATAATTCACCCCTCCACTTT. Its protein product is CASRTGGHNSPLHF.

The CDR3 loop reads CASSLGPGASGANVLTF. The CDR3 DNA reads TGTGCCAGCAGCTTGGGTCCAGGGGCCTCTGGGGCCAACGTCCTGACTTTC. The chain combines TRBV5-6 with TRBJ2-6, with D possibly being TRBD1 (6 bases). Looked up from germline, CDR1 is SGHDT and CDR2 is YYEEEE. V dropped 0 bases and J dropped 0 bases, with 10 bases sitting between them. This CDR3 has 17 amino acids. Drawing the rest from reference TRBV5-6 and TRBJ2-6, the complete variable domain is DAGVTQSPTHLIKTRGQQVTLRCSPKSGHDTVSWYQQALGQGPQFIFQYYEEEERQRGNFPDRFSGHQFPNYSSELNVNALLLGDSALYLCASSLGPGASGANVLTFGAGSRLTVL.

The chain couples TRBV28 to TRBJ2-7, with a weak D call TRBD1 (6 bases). The CDR3 covers 15 residues. Trimming left V 7 bases short and J 2 bases short, with 18 bases between. Germline CDR1 MDHEN, CDR2 SYDVKM. The CDR3 nucleotides read TGTGCCAGCATTACCGGCGGACAGCCCGCCTACGAGCAGTACTTC. It yields the protein CASITGGQPAYEQYF.

This clone came up a few times. The CDR3 nucleotides are TGTGCCAGCTCAGCCAGCCAGGGGGCGCTTGGAAACACCATATATTTT. Translated, it gives CASSASQGALGNTIYF. The rearrangement joins TRBV18 to TRBJ1-3, with 8 nucleotides matching TRBD1. Germline CDR1 KGHSH, CDR2 LQKENI. The V and J ends lost 5 bases and 3 bases, in that order; junction bases with no gene match: 9. The CDR3 length is 16 residues.

This chain uses TRBV5-8 with TRBJ1-5; no reliable D call. Germline CDR1 is SGHTS and CDR2 is YDEGEE. Trimming removed 4 bases from V and 3 bases from J, with 2 bases in between. The CDR3 contains 11 residues. CDR3 region: CASSPNQPQHF. CDR3 in DNA: TGTGCCAGCAGCCCCAATCAGCCCCAGCATTTT. Together with reference TRBV5-8 and TRBJ1-5, the CDR3 gives the full variable domain: EAGVTQSPTHLIKTRGQQATLRCSPISGHTSVYWYQQALGLGLQFLLWYDEGEERNRGNFPPRFSGRQFPNYSSELNVNALELEDSALYLCASSPNQPQHFGDGTRLSIL.

V is TRBV28 and J is TRBJ1-2; perhaps TRBD1 as D (6 bases). The CDR3 spans 13 residues. V was clipped by 8 bases and J by 5 bases, with 15 bases between them. The germline V gene encodes CDR1 MDHEN and CDR2 SYDVKM. The CDR3 here is CASGPTGPYGYTF. In nucleotides, the CDR3 is TGTGCCAGCGGTCCGACAGGTCCATATGGCTACACCTTC.

The V gene is TRBV18, the J gene TRBJ1-2; 7 positions agree with TRBD1. V gave up 6 bases and J gave up 9 bases; unmatched junction bases: 10. The CDR3 consists of 13 residues. Germline CDR1 and CDR2: KGHSH and LQKENI. CDR3 in DNA: TGTGCCAGCTCTCTAGACAGGGCTGATCGCTACACCTTC. Translated: CASSLDRADRYTF.

The J gene is TRBJ1-5, the V gene TRBV9; no clear D. The CDR3 is 15 residues long. Germline V gene sequence: CDR1 SGDLS, CDR2 YYNGEE. The V and J ends lost 2 bases and 0 bases respectively, with 9 bases between them. CDR3 residues: CASSVRPYSNQPQHF. The CDR3 DNA follows: TGTGCCAGCAGCGTGAGACCGTATAGCAATCAGCCCCAGCATTTT.

The V and J genes are TRBV2 and TRBJ1-6; the match to TRBD1 covers 8 bases. Germline CDR1 is SNHLY and CDR2 is FYNNEI. The CDR3 is 16 residues long. Germline trimming cut 2 bases from V and 10 bases from J; bases unmatched to any gene: 10. CDR3 coding DNA: TGTGCCAGCAGTGAACGGACAGGGAGTCCTTCCTCACCCCTCCACTTT. This encodes CASSERTGSPSSPLHF.

The chain couples TRBV12-3 or TRBV12-4 to TRBJ2-2; TRBD2 might be the D (7 bases). The CDR3 contains 13 residues. V lost 10 bases and J lost 6, with 15 bases in between. CDR3 DNA: TGTGCCACCAACTGGGGGGGCCCCGGGGAGCTGTTTTTT. The encoded protein is CATNWGGPGELFF.

This chain joins TRBV10-2 and TRBJ1-6; D call uncertain. CDR1 and CDR2 (germline): WSHSY, SAAADI. The CDR3 length is 12 residues. The V end was cut by 6 bases, the J end by 6 bases, with 6 bases between. The CDR3 loop reads CASSLANSPLHF. The CDR3 DNA is TGCGCCAGCAGCCTAGCTAATTCACCCCTCCACTTT.